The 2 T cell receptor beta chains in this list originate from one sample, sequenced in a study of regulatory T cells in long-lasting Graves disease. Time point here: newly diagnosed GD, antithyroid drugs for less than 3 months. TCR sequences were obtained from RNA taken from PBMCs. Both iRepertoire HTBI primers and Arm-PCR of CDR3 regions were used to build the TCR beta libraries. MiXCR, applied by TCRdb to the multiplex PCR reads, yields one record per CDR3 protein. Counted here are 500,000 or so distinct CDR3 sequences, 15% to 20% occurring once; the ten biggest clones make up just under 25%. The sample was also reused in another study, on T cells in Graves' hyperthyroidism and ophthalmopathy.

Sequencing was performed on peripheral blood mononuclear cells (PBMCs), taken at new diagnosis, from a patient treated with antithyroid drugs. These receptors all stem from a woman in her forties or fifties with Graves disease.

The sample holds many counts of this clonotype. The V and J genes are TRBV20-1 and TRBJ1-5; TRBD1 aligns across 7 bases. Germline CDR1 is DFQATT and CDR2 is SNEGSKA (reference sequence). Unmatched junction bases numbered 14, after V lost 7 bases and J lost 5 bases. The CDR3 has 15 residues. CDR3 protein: CSVPPTGQADQPQHF. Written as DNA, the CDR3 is TGCAGTGTTCCTCCGACAGGGCAGGCGGATCAGCCCCAGCATTTT.

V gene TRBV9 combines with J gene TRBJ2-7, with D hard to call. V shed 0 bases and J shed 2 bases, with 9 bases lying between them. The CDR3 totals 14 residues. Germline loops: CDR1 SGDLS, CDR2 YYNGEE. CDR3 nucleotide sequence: TGTGCCAGCAGCGTAGAGTATGGGACCTACGAGCAGTACTTC. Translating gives CASSVEYGTYEQYF. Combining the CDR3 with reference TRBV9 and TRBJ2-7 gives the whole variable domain DSGVTQTPKHLITATGQRVTLRCSPRSGDLSVYWYQQSLDQGLQFLIQYYNGEERAKGNILERFSAQQFPDLHSELNLSSLELGDSALYFCASSVEYGTYEQYFGPGTRLTVT.